The entry below gives a single T cell receptor beta chain sequence along with its context. The antigen is undetermined. V lost 1 base and J lost 4, with 13 bases in between. The germline V gene has CDR1 MDHEN and CDR2 SYDVKM. CDR3 length equals 16 residues. Clones were sequenced by immunoSEQ multiplex PCR, and TCRdb holds only the in-frame ones, with some missing. The top ten hold 5% of the sample, which has roughly 140,000 clones, roughly 89% seen once. The sample comes from a study of T cell responses to AZD1222 COVID-19 vaccine. Study outcomes and limitations: Vaccine-related CD4 TCRs covered spike, predominating at 160-218 and 743-854. Clonal diversity was possibly underestimated, and the donors were mostly white British, with more females. Vaccination with two AZD1222 doses was followed by a rise in Spike-specific TCR breadth and depth. Nearly half of unique spike-specific TCRs reportedly avoided B.1.351 and B.1.1.7 mutated regions.

This sequence was found in an adult in good health. Specimen: peripheral blood, collected on day 0 of AZD1222 vaccination. The V call is TRBV28, the J call TRBJ1-4, with D unresolved. The CDR3 nucleotides read TGTGCCAGCAGTTTATACTTTGGCAGCTTTAATGAAAAACTGTTTTTT. It specifies CASSLYFGSFNEKLFF.